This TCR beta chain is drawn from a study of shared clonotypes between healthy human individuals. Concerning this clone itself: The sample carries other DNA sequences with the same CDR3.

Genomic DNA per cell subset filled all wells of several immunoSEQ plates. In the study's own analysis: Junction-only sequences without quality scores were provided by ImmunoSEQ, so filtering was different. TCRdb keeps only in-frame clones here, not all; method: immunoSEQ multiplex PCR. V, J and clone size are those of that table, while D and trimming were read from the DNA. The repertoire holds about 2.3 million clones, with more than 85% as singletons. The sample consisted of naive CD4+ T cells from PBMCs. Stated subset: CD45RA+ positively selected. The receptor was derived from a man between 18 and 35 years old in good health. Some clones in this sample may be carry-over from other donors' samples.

The CDR3 bases are TGTGCCAGCAGCGTAGCGGGAAGCGCCTACAATGAGCAGTTCTTC. This translates into CASSVAGSAYNEQFF. The chain has TRBV9 and TRBJ2-1, with D possibly TRBD2 on 5 matching bases. The CDR3 covers 15 residues. Germline lookup yields CDR1 SGDLS and CDR2 YYNGEE. V was cut by 0 bases and J by 2 bases, with 9 bases left in between.